This TCR beta chain emerged from a study of blood T cell repertoires in COVID-19. Study-level information: Some COVID-19 samples were acute and others convalescent; all came from the United States, Italy and Spain. Sources were T cells, B-cell-depleted T cells, or PBMCs; the material itself was cDNA or gDNA.

Germline V gives CDR1 SGHRS, CDR2 YFSETQ. CDR3 size: 14 residues. After removal of 2 bases from V and 5 bases from J, the junction contained 4 bases not matched to a gene. Original handling: Nucleated cell counts were estimated from reference gene primer amplification. Sequencing was performed with immunoSEQ multiplex PCR; in TCRdb, only in-frame clones are kept and a portion is missing. V and J calls and clone size are those listed in that table; D and trimming were worked out from the DNA. Of roughly 340,000 clones listed, about 90% are singletons. The chain joins TRBV5-1 to TRBJ2-5; TRBD2 agrees at 9 bases. The source of this sequence is a woman aged 18-35 years who had recovered from COVID-19. Sequencing was performed on peripheral blood. CDR3 amino acids: CASSLAGGRETQYF. Written as DNA, the CDR3 is TGCGCCAGCAGCTTAGCGGGAGGTCGGGAGACCCAGTACTTC.